The clone carrying this TCR beta chain was recorded many times. Via MiXCR, TCRdb re-called the 5' RACE reads, giving one row per CDR3 protein. The data contain just over 350,000 distinct CDR3 sequences, roughly 14% of them singletons. These data belong to a study of T-cell memory formation after mild COVID-19. Trimming took 1 base from V and 8 from J, leaving 10 bases between them. The CDR3 sequence is 13 residues long. CDR1 is SGHRS and CDR2 is YFSETQ in the germline V gene. The clonotype comes from a man aged 18-30 years who had mild COVID-19 (a few samples of this study predate the infection). Cell type and time point are not known. The sequencing sample was made of PBMCs or a T cell subset sorted from them (not recorded which). This chain joins TRBV5-1 and TRBJ2-1, with D perhaps TRBD2 (5 bases). This chain's CDR3 is CASSLRASYEQFF. The CDR3 DNA reads as TGCGCCAGCAGCTTGCGGGCTAGCTATGAGCAGTTCTTC.